A single sample is the source of the 19 T cell receptor beta chains below, sequenced in a study of T cell clonotyping in hematopoietic cell transplantation. Generated by immunoSEQ multiplex PCR, the TCRdb table keeps only in-frame clones and is missing some. The sample has approximately 14,000 clones, 85% to 90% seen once; the top ten hold around 13%. This sample comprised PBMCs, obtained 100 days after allogeneic stem cell transplant. These receptors all come from a male patient aged 45-60 years who had an allogeneic stem cell transplant from an unrelated donor, so T cells may come from the graft donor. Some clones in this sample may be carry-over from other donors' samples.

Notes on this clone: The limits of the CDR3 on the DNA are not certain, so only TCRdb's listed CDR3 is given. The chain joins TRBV9 to TRBJ2-5. CDR1 SGDLS and CDR2 YYNGEE come from the germline V gene. The CDR3 is made up of 15 amino acids, end residues included. CDR3 sequence reads: CASSAGTSGRETQYF.

This clone was seen a few times. The rearrangement uses TRBV5-5 and TRBJ1-3; D gene uncertain. Germline V gene sequence: CDR1 SGHKS, CDR2 YYEKEE (reference sequence). The V and J ends lost 2 bases and 1 base respectively, with 7 bases between them. The CDR3 length is 14 residues. The CDR3 DNA follows: TGTGCCAGCAGCTTTCAGGAATCTGGAAACACCATATATTTT. This codes for CASSFQESGNTIYF.

This CDR3 is CASSPPRHPYEQYF. CDR3 coding DNA: TGTGCCAGCAGCCCCCCTAGGCACCCCTACGAGCAGTACTTC. The chain recombines TRBV9 with TRBJ2-7, with D unclear. Germline CDR1 and CDR2: SGDLS and YYNGEE. V was trimmed by 4 bases and J by 2 bases, leaving 13 bases between them. The CDR3 length is 14 residues.

This chain joins TRBV27 and TRBJ1-1, with 7 nucleotides matching TRBD1. V gave up 4 bases and J gave up 3 bases; unmatched junction bases: 2. This CDR3 spans 13 amino acids. The germline CDR1 and CDR2 sequences are MNHEY and SMNVEV (reference sequence). The CDR3 DNA reads as TGTGCCAGCAGTTACAGGGGAGACACTGAAGCTTTCTTT. Amino acids: CASSYRGDTEAFF.

This clone was observed a handful of times. The chain is built from TRBV28 and TRBJ2-7; D is possibly TRBD2 (5 bases). The CDR3 spans 15 residues. The germline V gene encodes CDR1 MDHEN and CDR2 SYDVKM. V was shortened by 7 bases and J by 3 bases, with 19 bases between the two germline ends. DNA for the CDR3: TGTGCCAGCACTTCCCCGGGGAAGGGAGTCTACGAGCAGTACTTC. Amino acids: CASTSPGKGVYEQYF.

This chain uses TRBV19 with TRBJ1-2, with D uncertain. The CDR3 has 13 residues. Germline V gives CDR1 LNHDA, CDR2 SQIVND (reference sequence). V was pared by 5 bases and J by 3 bases, with 10 bases between. The CDR3 is CASSSREDYGYTF. As DNA, the CDR3 is TGTGCCAGTAGTTCCCGGGAGGACTATGGCTACACCTTC.

The chain employs TRBV30 and TRBJ2-7, with D possibly being TRBD1 (6 bases). Looked up from germline, CDR1 is GTSNPN and CDR2 is SVGIG (reference sequence). Trimming left V 4 bases short and J 2 bases short, with 12 bases between. The CDR3 has 13 residues. As DNA, the CDR3 is TGTGCCTGGATTCGTGACAGGCCCTACGAGCAGTACTTC. It encodes CAWIRDRPYEQYF.

The chain couples TRBV7-2 to TRBJ2-5; D is perhaps TRBD2 (5 bases). Germline CDR1 SGHTA, CDR2 FQGNSA. V was pared by 3 bases and J by 4 bases, with 15 bases between. The CDR3 loop spans 15 amino acids. Here the CDR3 DNA reads TGTGCCAGCAGCTTTCGGACTCGTGGGAGAGAGACCCAGTACTTC. Amino acid sequence: CASSFRTRGRETQYF.

The chain joins TRBV7-3 to TRBJ2-1; no definite D call. Trimming removed 0 bases at V and 0 bases at J, with 6 bases between. The CDR3 extends over 15 amino acids. Germline V CDR1 and CDR2: SGHTA, FQGTGA. This CDR3 is CASSLTDSSYNEQFF. The CDR3 DNA reads TGTGCCAGCAGCTTAACGGATAGCTCCTACAATGAGCAGTTCTTC.

On this clone itself: At one end the junction does not follow the germline gene, possibly because of a read error. V usage is TRBV7-7 and J usage is TRBJ2-5; D call uncertain. CDR3 length: 15 amino acids. Germline V gives CDR1 SSHAT, CDR2 FNYEAQ (reference sequence). The CDR3, as DNA: TGTGCTAGCAGCTCGCAGCCTACGGCAGAAGAGACCCAGTACTTC. The encoded protein is CASSSQPTAEETQYF.

The chain uses TRBV6-5 and TRBJ2-2; the D gene is possibly TRBD1 (5 bases). Per the germline V gene, CDR1 is MNHEY and CDR2 is SVGAGI. This CDR3 comprises 14 residues. The V end lost 5 bases, the J end lost 0 bases, and 7 bases lay between the germline ends. CDR3 sequence: CASSVGANTGELFF. CDR3 bases: TGTGCCAGCAGTGTAGGGGCGAACACCGGGGAGCTGTTTTTT.

The gene calls are TRBV28 and TRBJ2-1, with 8 positions matching TRBD2. Trimming took 7 bases from V and 9 from J; bases not matched to a gene: 5. The CDR3 extends over 12 amino acids. From germline, CDR1 is MDHEN and CDR2 SYDVKM. This CDR3 reads CASKREKGEQFF. The CDR3 coding sequence is TGTGCCAGCAAGCGGGAGAAGGGTGAGCAGTTCTTC.

The chain links TRBV6-6 to TRBJ1-2; D possibly corresponds to TRBD1 (5 bases). The CDR3 extends over 14 amino acids. V was cut by 3 bases and J by 2 bases, with 10 bases left in between. The germline V gene has CDR1 MNHNY and CDR2 SVGAGI (reference sequence). The CDR3 here is CASSYLGENYGYTF. For the CDR3, the DNA is TGTGCCAGCAGTTATTTAGGGGAAAACTATGGCTACACCTTC.

This clone has only a few counts. The J gene is TRBJ1-1, the V gene TRBV2, with D hard to call. Germline CDR1 and CDR2: SNHLY and FYNNEI. The CDR3 covers 14 residues. The germline V and J ends were trimmed by 7 bases and 0 bases, with 12 bases remaining between them. The CDR3 here is CASMSATLNTEAFF. CDR3 DNA sequence: TGTGCCAGCATGTCAGCAACTTTGAACACTGAAGCTTTCTTT.

V is TRBV27 and J is TRBJ1-2; possibly TRBD1 for D (5 bases). Trimming shortened V by 2 bases and J by 7 bases, and 20 bases separated the two germline ends. The CDR3 runs 16 residues. CDR1 MNHEY and CDR2 SMNVEV come from the germline V gene (reference sequence). CDR3: CASSLRTGQGSGGYTF. For the CDR3, the DNA is TGTGCCAGCAGTTTAAGGACGGGGCAGGGAAGTGGTGGCTACACCTTC.

V gene TRBV7-8 combines with J gene TRBJ2-7, with a possible D match to TRBD1 (6 bases). Germline V gene lookup returns CDR1 SGHVS and CDR2 FQNEAQ. The germline V and J ends were trimmed by 0 bases and 3 bases, with 18 bases remaining between them. The CDR3 consists of 17 residues. This chain's CDR3 is CASSLAHRVGTHYEQYF. CDR3 DNA sequence: TGTGCCAGCAGCTTAGCACACCGGGTCGGGACACACTACGAGCAGTACTTC.

V and J are TRBV7-8 and TRBJ1-5; D may be TRBD1 (5 bases). V was pared by 5 bases and J by 0 bases, with 14 bases between. Germline-derived CDR1 and CDR2 are SGHVS and FQNEAQ. The CDR3 runs to 16 residues. Here the CDR3 reads CASSKETDNSNQPQHF. DNA of the CDR3: TGTGCCAGCAGCAAAGAGACAGATAATAGCAATCAGCCCCAGCATTTT.

In this sample, this clone turned up a few times. The V and J genes are TRBV7-6 and TRBJ2-7, with 7 bases identical to TRBD2. Germline V gene lookup returns CDR1 SGHVS and CDR2 FNYEAQ. This CDR3 is built from 14 residues. Unmatched junction bases numbered 7, after V lost 5 bases and J lost 3 bases. Here the CDR3 DNA reads TGTGCCAGCAGCCACGCGGGGGAAGGCTACGAGCAGTACTTC. It codes for CASSHAGEGYEQYF.

The chain couples TRBV5-1 to TRBJ2-6, with D unclear. The CDR3 consists of 15 residues. Per the germline V gene, CDR1 is SGHRS and CDR2 is YFSETQ. The germline V and J ends were trimmed by 0 bases and 3 bases, with 7 bases remaining between them. CDR3 DNA: TGCGCCAGCAGCTTGGTAAGGAGTGGGGCCAACGTCCTGACTTTC. The encoded protein is CASSLVRSGANVLTF.